Listed below are T cell receptor beta chains from one sample, sequenced in a study of T cell responses to AZD1222 COVID-19 vaccine. The assay was immunoSEQ multiplex PCR, and TCRdb's table has in-frame clones only and misses some. The table lists just under 90,000 clones, around 91% of them singletons. The sample was peripheral blood, taken 28 days after the second AZD1222 dose. The receptors here all came from an adult who received the AZD1222 COVID-19 vaccine. CDR3s include the opening cysteine and the closing phenylalanine or tryptophan. A D gene is named only where the DNA matches it firmly. The listing skips clone size in some rows; elsewhere it reads once, few, many or a size class.

NA	TRBV18	TRBD2	TRBJ2-2	TGTGCCAGCTCACCAGGGCTAGCGGGGACCGGGGAGCTGTTTTTT	CASSPGLAGTGELFF
NA	TRBV5-4	NA	TRBJ2-1	TGTGCCAGCATCCCCATGGGAAGCAATGAGCAGTTCTTC	CASIPMGSNEQFF
NA	TRBV18	NA	TRBJ2-5	TGTGCCAGCTCACCACGGCTACAAGAGACCCAGTACTTC	CASSPRLQETQYF
NA	TRBV18	TRBD1	TRBJ1-2	TGTGCCAGCTCACCGGGACAGGGGGCTTATGGCTACACCTTC	CASSPGQGAYGYTF
few	TRBV2	NA	TRBJ1-6	TGTGCCAGCAGTGAAGGGGTAGGATTTTCACCCCTCCACTTT	CASSEGVGFSPLHF
NA	TRBV18	NA	TRBJ1-3	TGTGCCAGCTCACCTGAGCGGGTTACGTTCTCTGGAAACACCATATATTTT	CASSPERVTFSGNTIYF
NA	TRBV27	NA	TRBJ1-5	TGTGCCAGCAGTCCAAGGAGTAGCAATCAGCCCCAGCATTTT	CASSPRSSNQPQHF
NA	TRBV30	TRBD1	TRBJ1-1	TGTGCCTGGAGGACAGGGAGGTACACTGAAGCTTTCTTT	CAWRTGRYTEAFF
NA	TRBV4-1	NA	TRBJ1-2	TGCGCCAGCAGCCAACCCCACCTCGGCCCTTATGGCTACACCTTC	CASSQPHLGPYGYTF
NA	TRBV11-3	NA	TRBJ2-3	TGTGCCAGCAGCAGACTAACACTAAGCACAGATACGCAGTATTTT	CASSRLTLSTDTQYF
NA	TRBV6-1	NA	TRBJ1-2	TGTGCCAGCAGTGATCGGAGATATGGCTACACCTTC	CASSDRRYGYTF
NA	TRBV19	NA	TRBJ1-6	TGTGCCAGTAGCTCACTGTTGGACGATAATTCACCCCTCCACTTT	CASSSLLDDNSPLHF